The 4 T cell receptor beta chains below come from one sample, sequenced in a study of T cell responses to AZD1222 COVID-19 vaccine. The table came from immunoSEQ multiplex PCR; TCRdb's copy has only in-frame clones and leaves some out. The sample consists of about 76,000 clones, over 60% of them appearing once. Material: peripheral blood, obtained 28 days after the second dose of the MenACWY control vaccine. The receptors come from an adult who received the MenACWY meningococcal vaccine as a control.

In this sample, this clone turned up once. V and J are TRBV7-8 and TRBJ2-1; D may be TRBD1 or TRBD2 (5 bases each). V was shortened by 1 base and J by 9 bases, with 7 bases between the two germline ends. In germline, CDR1 is SGHVS, CDR2 FQNEAQ. The CDR3 extends over 12 amino acids. CDR3 amino acids: CASSLVRGEQFF. CDR3 DNA sequence: TGTGCCAGCAGCTTAGTGAGGGGTGAGCAGTTCTTC. Full variable domain (missing parts from reference TRBV7-8 and TRBJ2-1): GAGVSQSPRYKVAKRGQDVALRCDPISGHVSLFWYQQALGQGPEFLTYFQNEAQLDKSGLPSDRFFAERPEGSVSTLKIQRTQQEDSAVYLCASSLVRGEQFFGPGTRLTVL.

The CDR3: CASSFQGSPGELFF. In DNA form, the CDR3 reads TGCGCCAGCAGCTTTCAGGGCTCCCCCGGGGAGCTGTTTTTT. This chain links TRBV5-1 with TRBJ2-2; perhaps TRBD1 as D (5 bases). Germline CDR1 SGHRS, CDR2 YFSETQ. The CDR3 has 14 amino acids. Trimming cost V 2 bases and J 6 bases, with 11 bases left between them.

The CDR3, as DNA: TGTGCCAGTAGTCGGGACACCTTGAATCAGCCCCAGCATTTT. Translation: CASSRDTLNQPQHF. The chain links TRBV19 to TRBJ1-5, with D possibly being TRBD1 (6 bases). This CDR3 has 14 residues. V was shortened by 5 bases and J by 4 bases, with 12 bases between the two germline ends. Germline-derived CDR1 and CDR2 are LNHDA and SQIVND (reference sequence).

This chain links TRBV27 with TRBJ1-1; tentatively, D is TRBD1 (5 bases). V gave up 8 bases and J gave up 6 bases, with 13 bases separating them. CDR3 length: 12 residues. Germline-derived CDR1 and CDR2 are MNHEY and SMNVEV (reference sequence). Written as DNA, the CDR3 is TGTGCCAGCGGGAATCGAGGGGCTGAAGCTTTCTTT. It specifies CASGNRGAEAFF.